This TCR beta chain was identified during a study of T cell repertoires in cytomegalovirus infection. Study overall: Public TCR beta signatures marked donors with CMV infection and the matching HLA.

The table lists this clonotype with many counts. What it recognizes is unknown. Notes on the study in general: There were HLA-C-restricted CMV-specific TCR beta clonotypes dominating the ex vivo response. Of the TCR beta families, the public ones yielded a cumulative frequency that identified carriers of CMV plus the relevant HLA.

The CDR3 is 14 residues long. Between the trimmed V and J ends, which lost 5 bases and 4 bases, there was a span of 11 bases. Looked up from germline, CDR1 is SGHVS and CDR2 is FQNEAQ. TCRdb re-analysed the reads in MiXCR, keeping a single row per CDR3 protein. This sample has roughly 720,000 distinct CDR3 sequences, with approximately 34% found just once. The chain is built from TRBV7-8 and TRBJ2-2; possible D gene TRBD1, 6 bases. Sequencing was done on a sample of PBMCs. The sequence derives from a human donor in good health (CMV status not recorded). Some clones in this sample may be carry-over from other donors' samples. The CDR3 sequence: CASSVQGGTGELFF. DNA for the CDR3: TGTGCCAGCAGCGTACAAGGGGGCACCGGGGAGCTGTTTTTT.